The clone carrying this T cell receptor (beta chain) appeared a few times. Its target is unknown. These data belong to a study of T-cell reconstitution after alpha-beta-depleted transplantation in children. Unique molecular identifiers were built into the TCRbeta library. TCRdb passed the PCR reads through MiXCR, listing each CDR3 protein once. The sample shows approximately 490,000 distinct CDR3 sequences, over 9.5% of them seen only once. Germline values: CDR1 SNHLY, CDR2 FYNNEI. The CDR3 is made up of 13 amino acids. The V end lost 7 bases, the J end lost 2 bases, and 12 bases lay between the germline ends. Study results and caveats: Several patients had high TCRbeta diversity at day 60; it came from surviving recipient T cells and thymic progenitors. One year post-transplant, T-cell counts and diversity were largely derived from T cells produced anew. Two months or so post-transplant, alpha-beta T cells reportedly derived from several hundred expanded graft clones.

The sample consisted of PBMCs, taken before TCRalphabeta/CD19-depleted stem cell transplant. This sequence was found in a child between 2 and 9 years old with inherited bone marrow failure, due to receive a stem cell transplant. The chain recombines TRBV2 with TRBJ2-7, with D maybe TRBD2 (6 bases). CDR3 nucleotide sequence: TGTGCCAGCATGGGACTTGATACCTACGAGCAGTACTTC. Protein sequence: CASMGLDTYEQYF.